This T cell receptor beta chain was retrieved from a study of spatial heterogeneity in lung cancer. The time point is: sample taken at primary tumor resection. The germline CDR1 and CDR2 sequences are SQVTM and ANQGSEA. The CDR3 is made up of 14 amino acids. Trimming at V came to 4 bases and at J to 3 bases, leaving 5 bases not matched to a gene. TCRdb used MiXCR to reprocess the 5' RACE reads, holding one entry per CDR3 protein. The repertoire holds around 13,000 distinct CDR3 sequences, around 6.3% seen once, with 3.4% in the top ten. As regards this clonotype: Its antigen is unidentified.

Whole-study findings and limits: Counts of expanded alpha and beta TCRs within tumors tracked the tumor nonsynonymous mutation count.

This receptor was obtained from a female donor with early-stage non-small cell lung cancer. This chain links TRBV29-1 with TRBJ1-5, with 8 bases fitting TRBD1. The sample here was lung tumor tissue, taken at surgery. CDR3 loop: CSVAGGQDNQPQHF. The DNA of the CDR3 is TGCAGCGTTGCGGGGGGACAGGACAATCAGCCCCAGCATTTT.